The 26 T cell receptor beta chains in this list originate from one sample, sequenced in a study of breast tumors, draining lymph nodes, adjacent tissues. Breast cancer patients provided tissue from their axillary draining lymph nodes. TCRdb processed the multiplex PCR reads anew with MiXCR; each CDR3 protein has one entry. This sample has fewer than 200,000 distinct CDR3 sequences, with 30% to 35% found just once. Source material: axillary lymph node tissue. The receptors derive from a female donor with breast cancer. Some clones in this sample may be carry-over from other donors' samples.

This clonotype came up many times. In DNA, the CDR3 is TGTGCCAGCAGCTTGAACAATCAACGGTGGGGCTACACCTTC. This gives the protein CASSLNNQRWGYTF. The rearrangement joins TRBV5-6 to TRBJ1-2; D call uncertain. Trimming removed 1 base from V and 8 bases from J, with 15 bases in between. Germline V lookup: CDR1 SGHDT, CDR2 YYEEEE. The CDR3 has 14 amino acids.

This clonotype came up once. The V and J genes are TRBV29-1 and TRBJ2-7; D perhaps matches TRBD1 (6 bases). The germline gives CDR1 SQVTM, CDR2 ANQGSEA. The CDR3 is 13 amino acids. V lost 5 bases and J lost 2, with 13 bases in between. CDR3 sequence (DNA): TGCAGCGTTCTAACAGGGCTTACCTACGAGCAGTACTTC. It codes for CSVLTGLTYEQYF.

About this clonotype itself: Since a much larger clone is just one base distant, this may be a read error. The chain has TRBV12-3 or TRBV12-4 and TRBJ2-1; D might be TRBD1 (5 bases). The CDR3 is 12 amino acids. The CDR3 DNA reads TGTGCCAGCAGTTTTTTTGGGGCTGAGCATTTCTTC. This translates into CASSFFGAEHFF.

The sample holds many counts of this clonotype. The chain links TRBV11-3 to TRBJ1-2, with TRBD1 as a possible D gene (6 bases). The CDR3 extends over 13 amino acids. Germline assignment: CDR1 SGHNT and CDR2 YENEEA. V dropped 3 bases and J dropped 8 bases, with 13 bases sitting between them. Here the CDR3 reads CASSFTGSGGYTF. In DNA, the CDR3 is TGTGCCAGCAGCTTCACAGGGAGCGGCGGCTACACCTTC.

This clonotype was recorded at least ten times. The CDR3 bases are TGTGCCAGCAGGAGGGATGGGACTAGCAATGAGCAGTTCTTC. Translating it yields CASRRDGTSNEQFF. V and J are TRBV12-3 or TRBV12-4 and TRBJ2-1; 8 bases agree with TRBD2. The CDR3 loop spans 14 amino acids. V lost 6 bases, J lost 6 bases, and 7 bases stayed unmatched.

This clonotype was observed many times. The rearrangement joins TRBV6-6 to TRBJ2-2, with TRBD1 identical over 7 bases. CDR3 length: 12 amino acids. Trimming took 6 bases from V and 15 from J; bases not matched to a gene: 10. Germline V lookup: CDR1 MNHNY, CDR2 SVGAGI (reference sequence). CDR3 protein: CASSPRDREVFF. The CDR3 coding sequence is TGTGCCAGCAGCCCTAGGGACAGAGAGGTGTTTTTT.

This clonotype appeared once. A read error may explain this, as a much larger clone is one base away. This rearrangement joins TRBV4-1 to TRBJ2-1, with D perhaps given as TRBD1 or TRBD2 (6 bases each). From germline, CDR1 is MGHRA and CDR2 YSYEKL. This CDR3 is 17 amino acids long. The CDR3 DNA reads as TGCGCCAGCGGCCAAGACCGCGGGACAAACTCCTACAATGAGCAGTTCTTC. Translating gives CASGQDRGTNSYNEQFF.

This clonotype was observed at least ten times. The chain uses TRBV20-1 and TRBJ2-2; D perhaps matches TRBD1 (7 bases). V gave up 3 bases and J gave up 6 bases, with 11 bases separating them. Germline values: CDR1 DFQATT, CDR2 SNEGSKA (reference sequence). The CDR3 is 13 residues long. The CDR3 region has the DNA TGCAGTGCTAGGGTCAGGGGGGCCGGGGAGCTGTTTTTT. Protein product: CSARVRGAGELFF.

As concerns this clonotype: Lacking the conserved final phenylalanine or tryptophan, this CDR3 likely reflects a read error. The DNA is omitted, as the CDR3 cannot be located on it reliably, and the CDR3 follows TCRdb's listing. V is TRBV7-8 and J is TRBJ1-5; the D segment call TRBD1 is taken from the table without a DNA check. Counting both end residues, the CDR3 totals 9 amino acids. Germline V gene lookup returns CDR1 SGHVS and CDR2 FQNEAQ. The CDR3 reads CASSRESYR.

Ten or more counts support this clonotype. The chain couples TRBV7-9 to TRBJ1-2; TRBD1 agrees at 10 bases. The CDR3 runs to 15 residues. Looked up from germline, CDR1 is SEHNR and CDR2 is FQNEAQ (reference sequence). V shed 4 bases and J 4 bases; nucleotides not matched to a gene: 6. This chain's CDR3 is CASSYPGQGTYGYTF. The CDR3 nucleotides read TGTGCCAGCAGCTATCCGGGACAGGGGACCTATGGCTACACCTTC. Full variable domain (missing parts from reference TRBV7-9 and TRBJ1-2): DTGVSQNPRHKITKRGQNVTFRCDPISEHNRLYWYRQTLGQGPEFLTYFQNEAQLEKSRLLSDRFSAERPKGSFSTLEIQRTEQGDSAMYLCASSYPGQGTYGYTFGSGTRLTVV.

V usage is TRBV6-6 and J usage is TRBJ2-5; D uncertain. Germline-derived CDR1 and CDR2 are MNHNY and SVGAGI (reference sequence). V lost 5 bases to trimming and J lost 2 bases, with 12 bases between them. This CDR3 comprises 14 residues. CDR3 region: CASSPPAQQETQYF. In nucleotides, the CDR3 is TGTGCCAGCAGTCCCCCCGCGCAACAAGAGACCCAGTACTTC.

Ten or more counts support this clonotype. J is TRBJ2-1 and V is TRBV7-2; 8 bases are a match to TRBD1. Germline trimming cut 2 bases from V and 8 bases from J; bases unmatched to any gene: 8. CDR1 is SGHTA and CDR2 is FQGNSA in the germline V gene. This CDR3 contains 15 residues. CDR3 residues: CASSLLGQGSDEQFF. The CDR3, as DNA: TGTGCCAGCAGCTTACTTGGACAGGGTTCCGATGAGCAGTTCTTC.

This clonotype was detected many times. The chain has TRBV14 and TRBJ2-7; 14 positions agree with TRBD2. The length of the CDR3 is 17 residues. Germline V gene lookup returns CDR1 SGHDN and CDR2 FVKESK. Germline trimming cut 1 base from V and 3 bases from J; bases unmatched to any gene: 5. CDR3 in amino acids: CASSQGGLAGAYYEQYF. CDR3 bases: TGTGCCAGCAGCCAAGGGGGACTAGCGGGAGCCTACTACGAGCAGTACTTC.

With respect to this clonotype: A read error is possible here, since a much larger clone lies one base away. The V call is TRBV7-9, the J call TRBJ2-3, with 8 bases identical to TRBD2. CDR1 is SEHNR, CDR2 FQNEAQ, per germline (reference sequence). The CDR3 totals 14 residues. After removal of 5 bases from V and 4 bases from J, the junction contained 5 bases not matched to a gene. CDR3 protein: CASSVSGNADTQYF. The DNA for the CDR3 is TGTGCCAGCAGCGTTAGCGGGAACGCAGATACGCAGTATTTT.

This clonotype was picked up many times. V usage is TRBV24-1 and J usage is TRBJ2-2; D might be TRBD1 (6 bases). The CDR3 is 15 residues long. Germline loops: CDR1 KGHDR, CDR2 SFDVKD. V was pared by 3 bases and J by 3 bases, with 10 bases between. DNA of the CDR3: TGTGCCACCAGTGATAGGACAGAATACACCGGGGAGCTGTTTTTT. Translating it yields CATSDRTEYTGELFF.

This clonotype was observed many times. This chain connects TRBV6-5 to TRBJ1-5, with D tentatively TRBD1 (6 bases). Germline V gene sequence: CDR1 MNHEY, CDR2 SVGAGI. There are 15 residues in the CDR3. V shed 6 bases and J shed 4 bases, with 16 bases lying between them. CDR3 bases: TGTGCCAGCAGGCCTTCCGTAGGGACAAATCAGCCCCAGCATTTT. Amino acid sequence: CASRPSVGTNQPQHF.

A few counts support this clonotype. A much larger clone lies a single base off, so this may be a read error. The genes are TRBV7-2 and TRBJ2-1; 11 positions agree with TRBD2. CDR3 length: 18 amino acids. Germline-derived CDR1 and CDR2 are SGHTA and FQGNSA. DNA for the CDR3: TGTGCCAGCAGTATTCTGGGATCTACTAGCGGGGGCTACCATGAGCAGTTCTTC. This encodes CASSILGSTSGGYHEQFF.

In this sample, this clonotype turned up many times. The V and J genes are TRBV28 and TRBJ1-2; D not certain. Germline assignment: CDR1 MDHEN and CDR2 SYDVKM. The V end lost 2 bases, the J end lost 1 base, and 14 bases lay between the germline ends. The CDR3 covers 16 residues. The CDR3 bases are TGTGCCAGCAGTTTAGGGCAGCCGTTCCTTAACTATGGCTACACCTTC. Protein: CASSLGQPFLNYGYTF.

This clonotype was picked up many times. V is TRBV5-8 and J is TRBJ1-4; D not certain. Trimming cost V 3 bases and J 0 bases, with 9 bases left between them. The CDR3 runs to 15 residues. CDR1 SGHTS and CDR2 YDEGEE come from the germline V gene. The CDR3 bases are TGTGCCAGCAGCTCAATCTCTGCAACTAATGAAAAACTGTTTTTT. It translates to CASSSISATNEKLFF.

The table lists this clonotype with many counts. The rearrangement links TRBV7-9 to TRBJ2-7; TRBD1 matches at 8 bases. This CDR3 comprises 17 residues. J lost 3 bases, V lost 5 bases, and 15 bases had no gene match. Germline V gives CDR1 SEHNR, CDR2 FQNEAQ (reference sequence). The CDR3 spells CASSPATPGTGRYEQYF. CDR3 DNA: TGTGCCAGCAGCCCCGCTACCCCCGGGACAGGTCGCTACGAGCAGTACTTC.

This clonotype was detected ten times or more. The chain combines TRBV5-4 with TRBJ2-1; D not resolved. Germline V CDR1 and CDR2: SGHNT, YYREEE (reference sequence). The ends were cut back, 0 bases at V and 5 bases at J, with 6 bases in the middle. There are 13 residues in the CDR3. The CDR3 reads CASSLEGNNEQFF. CDR3 DNA: TGTGCCAGCAGCTTGGAAGGAAACAATGAGCAGTTCTTC.

This clonotype occurred many times. This chain connects TRBV5-1 to TRBJ2-1; the match to TRBD2 covers 10 bases. Unmatched junction bases numbered 5, after V lost 0 bases and J lost 8 bases. CDR1 and CDR2 (germline): SGHRS, YFSETQ. The CDR3 totals 15 residues. The CDR3 is CASSLDTSGAYEQFF. For the CDR3, the DNA is TGCGCCAGCAGCTTGGACACTAGCGGGGCTTATGAGCAGTTCTTC.

As for this clonotype: Since no conserved phenylalanine or tryptophan closes the CDR3, a read error is the likely cause. The chain recombines TRBV6-1 with TRBJ2-7; weak D call: TRBD1 (6 bases). V lost 7 bases and J 0 bases, leaving 16 bases between the germline ends. The CDR3 totals 15 residues. The germline V gene has CDR1 MNHNS and CDR2 SASEGT. CDR3 region: CASTIAGTLSYEQYL. The CDR3 DNA follows: TGTGCCAGCACTATCGCCGGGACACTCTCCTACGAGCAGTACCTC.

This rearrangement joins TRBV6-1 to TRBJ2-7; possibly TRBD2 for D (6 bases). The V gene's germline CDR1 is MNHNS and CDR2 SASEGT. The CDR3 totals 14 residues. The ends were cut back, 5 bases at V and 6 bases at J, with 17 bases in the middle. CDR3 nucleotides: TGTGCCAGCAGTCCACCCCGAGGGACTTTCGAGCAGTACTTC. Translation: CASSPPRGTFEQYF.

A word on this clonotype: One junction end does not reproduce the germline sequence, and a read error may be involved. This sequence joins TRBV9 and TRBJ1-5; a weak D match, TRBD1 (5 bases). Germline-derived CDR1 and CDR2 are SGDLS and YYNGEE. The CDR3 covers 16 residues. CDR3 sequence (DNA): TGTGCCAGCAGCTTGGGGGGGAGGGGTAGCAGTCAGCCCCAGCATTTT. It is translated as CASSLGGRGSSQPQHF.

This clonotype came up many times. The chain uses TRBV12-3 or TRBV12-4 and TRBJ2-2; 9 bases are a match to TRBD2. Trimming removed 4 bases from V and 6 bases from J; junction bases left unmatched: 12. This CDR3 is built from 17 residues. CDR3 residues: CASSSSLIAGDPGELFF. The DNA of the CDR3 is TGTGCCAGCAGTTCTAGTCTGATAGCGGGAGATCCCGGGGAGCTGTTTTTT.